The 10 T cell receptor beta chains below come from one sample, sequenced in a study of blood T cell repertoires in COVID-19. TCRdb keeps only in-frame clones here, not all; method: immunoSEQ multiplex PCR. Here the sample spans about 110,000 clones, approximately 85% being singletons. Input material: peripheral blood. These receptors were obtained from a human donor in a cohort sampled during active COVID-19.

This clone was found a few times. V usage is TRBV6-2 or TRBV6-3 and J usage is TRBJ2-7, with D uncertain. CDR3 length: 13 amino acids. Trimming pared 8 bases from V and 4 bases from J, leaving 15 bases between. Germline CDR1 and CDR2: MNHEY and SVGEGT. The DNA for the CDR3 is TGTGCCAGCGGTTCGGCGGAGCCATACGAGCAGTACTTC. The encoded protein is CASGSAEPYEQYF.

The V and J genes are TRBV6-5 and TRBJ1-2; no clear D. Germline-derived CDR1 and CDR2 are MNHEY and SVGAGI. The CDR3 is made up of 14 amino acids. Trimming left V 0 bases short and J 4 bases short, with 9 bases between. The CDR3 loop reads CASSYSLRSYGYTF. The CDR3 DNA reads TGTGCCAGCAGTTACTCCCTAAGGAGCTATGGCTACACCTTC.

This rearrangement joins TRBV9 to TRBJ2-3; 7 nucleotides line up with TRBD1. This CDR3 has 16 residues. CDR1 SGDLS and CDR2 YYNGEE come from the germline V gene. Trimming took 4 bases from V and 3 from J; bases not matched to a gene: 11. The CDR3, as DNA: TGTGCCAGCAGCCCTTCGACAGGGTTTGCTACAGATACGCAGTATTTT. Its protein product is CASSPSTGFATDTQYF.

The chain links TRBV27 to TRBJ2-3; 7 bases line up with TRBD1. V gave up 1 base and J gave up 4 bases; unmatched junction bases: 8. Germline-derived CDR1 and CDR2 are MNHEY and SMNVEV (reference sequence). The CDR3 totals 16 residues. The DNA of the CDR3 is TGTGCCAGCAGTTTATTCCGACAGGGCGCCGCAGATACGCAGTATTTT. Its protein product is CASSLFRQGAADTQYF.

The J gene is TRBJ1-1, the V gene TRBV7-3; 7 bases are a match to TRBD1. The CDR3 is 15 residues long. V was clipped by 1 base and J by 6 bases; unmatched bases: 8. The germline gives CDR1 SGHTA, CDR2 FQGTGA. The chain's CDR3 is CASSLNGGGWAEAFF. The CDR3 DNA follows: TGTGCCAGCAGCTTAAATGGAGGGGGCTGGGCTGAAGCTTTCTTT.

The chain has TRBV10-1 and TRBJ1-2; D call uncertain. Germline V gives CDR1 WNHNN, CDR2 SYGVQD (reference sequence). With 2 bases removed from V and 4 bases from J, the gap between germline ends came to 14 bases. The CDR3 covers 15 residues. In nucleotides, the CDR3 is TGCGCCAGCAGTGAGCCCCTTCTGAGGCCCTATGGCTACACCTTC. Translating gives CASSEPLLRPYGYTF.

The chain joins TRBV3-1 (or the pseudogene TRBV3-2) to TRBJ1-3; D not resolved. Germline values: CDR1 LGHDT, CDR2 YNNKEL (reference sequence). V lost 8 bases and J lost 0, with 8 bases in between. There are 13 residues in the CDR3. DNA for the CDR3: TGTGCCAGCGGCATGGCCTCTGGAAACACCATATATTTT. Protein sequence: CASGMASGNTIYF.

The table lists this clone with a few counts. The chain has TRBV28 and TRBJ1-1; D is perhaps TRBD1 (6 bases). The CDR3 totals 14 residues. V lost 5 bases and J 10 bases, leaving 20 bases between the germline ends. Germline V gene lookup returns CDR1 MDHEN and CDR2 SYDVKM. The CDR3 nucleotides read TGTGCCAGCAGTCCGGCGTCTAGACCGGACAGAGCTTTCTTT. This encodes CASSPASRPDRAFF.

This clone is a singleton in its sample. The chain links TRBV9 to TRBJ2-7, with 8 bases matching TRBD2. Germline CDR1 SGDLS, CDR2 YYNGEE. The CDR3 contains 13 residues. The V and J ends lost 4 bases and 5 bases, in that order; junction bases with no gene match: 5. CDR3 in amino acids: CASSSGGRDEQYF. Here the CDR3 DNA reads TGTGCCAGCAGCTCGGGGGGGCGCGACGAGCAGTACTTC.

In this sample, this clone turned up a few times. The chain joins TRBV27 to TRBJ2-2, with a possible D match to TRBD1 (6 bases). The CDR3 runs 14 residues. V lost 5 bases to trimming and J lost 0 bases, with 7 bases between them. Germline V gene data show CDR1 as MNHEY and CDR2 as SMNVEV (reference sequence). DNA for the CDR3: TGTGCCAGCAGTCGGACAGCGAACACCGGGGAGCTGTTTTTT. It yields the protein CASSRTANTGELFF.